This T cell receptor beta chain was documented in a study of T cells in Graves' hyperthyroidism and ophthalmopathy. Overall study findings and caveats: Blood held most thyroid clonotypes expanded above 0.001 frequency.

Researchers took RNA transcripts and amplified the TCR beta CDR3 regions from them. TCR CDR3 regions were first amplified by RT-PCR with HTBI primers. A single record per CDR3 protein comes from TCRdb applying MiXCR to the multiplex PCR reads. This table has around 450,000 distinct CDR3 sequences, around 14% appearing once. Germline CDR1 SGHDN, CDR2 FVKESK. The length of the CDR3 is 12 residues. V gave up 4 bases and J gave up 15 bases; unmatched junction bases: 7. This clonotype was counted only a few times. Its antigen is as yet unknown. The specimen was blood. The clonotype originates from a young woman with Graves' hyperthyroidism. The chain recombines TRBV14 with TRBJ2-1; TRBD2 matches 9 bases. The CDR3 here is CASSPVAGVSFF. Here the CDR3 DNA reads TGTGCCAGCAGCCCCGTAGCGGGAGTGTCGTTCTTC.